This T cell receptor (beta chain) came from a study of cytomegalovirus exposure and HLA in healthy donors. Findings and limits, study-wide: A later analysis appeared to link common viral pathogens to several of the most significant clusters.

A remark on this clone: Its antigen is unknown.

Germline lookup yields CDR1 LNHDA and CDR2 SQIVND (reference sequence). This CDR3 has 17 amino acids. The junction had 16 bases not matched to a gene; V was cut back by 7 bases and J by 6 bases. Both 60 Vbeta primers and 13 Jbeta primers went into the PCR. Using immunoSEQ multiplex PCR, the repertoire was profiled, and TCRdb retains in-frame clones only, with some absent. The sample includes 70,000 to 100,000 clones, 80% of them seen just once. This chain links TRBV19 with TRBJ2-1, with 9 positions matching TRBD2. This TCR came from a middle-aged man in good health and CMV-seropositive. The sequenced material came from PBMCs. As DNA, the CDR3 is TGTGCCAGTACGGCCCGGCCTTGGGCGCGGGAGGGCAATGAGCAGTTCTTC. Amino acids: CASTARPWAREGNEQFF.